This T cell receptor (beta chain) was found in a study of early T cells in non-severe SARS-CoV-2 infection. Looking at the study overall: Unsorted whole blood bulk RNA was sequenced, with unpaired chains. Study-level results: Anti-spike CD8 responses were favored by VDJdb matching, which missed private and CD4 specificities.

Germline CDR1 and CDR2: MNHEY and SVGEGT. Between the trimmed V and J ends, which lost 5 bases and 2 bases, there was a span of 8 bases. The CDR3 totals 13 residues. In the library, individual cDNA molecules carried attached unique molecular identifiers. TCRdb used MiXCR to reprocess the 5' RACE reads, holding one entry per CDR3 protein. The data show some 61,000 distinct CDR3 sequences, less than 9.5% seen once. The sample holds a few counts of this clonotype. Its target is unknown. Sequences were derived from whole blood, sampled at baseline. This chain uses TRBV6-2 or TRBV6-3 with TRBJ2-3; no definite D call. The TCR sequence derives from an adult who was a healthcare worker with PCR-confirmed SARS-CoV-2 infection or an uninfected control (not recorded which). The CDR3: CASSSVHTDTQYF. For the CDR3, the DNA is TGTGCCAGCAGTAGCGTCCACACAGATACGCAGTATTTT.